The next 17 T cell receptor beta chains were all read from a single sample in a study of cytomegalovirus exposure and HLA in healthy donors. The PCR ran on 60 Vbeta and 13 Jbeta primers. Assay: immunoSEQ multiplex PCR; the TCRdb copy retains only in-frame clones and omits some. Of fewer than 250,000 clones listed, around 87% were seen once; the top ten hold under 2%. What was sequenced was PBMCs. These receptors were obtained from a young woman in good health and CMV-seronegative.

V is TRBV28 and J is TRBJ2-1; D might be TRBD1 (6 bases). The V gene's germline CDR1 is MDHEN and CDR2 SYDVKM. V dropped 6 bases and J dropped 6 bases, with 15 bases sitting between them. The CDR3 is made up of 14 amino acids. The CDR3 reads CASRAYRDINEQFF. CDR3 DNA sequence: TGTGCCAGCAGAGCATACCGGGACATCAATGAGCAGTTCTTC.

The chain recombines TRBV7-2 with TRBJ1-5; D call uncertain. The CDR3 is 12 amino acids. Germline assignment: CDR1 SGHTA and CDR2 FQGNSA. V gave up 1 base and J gave up 6 bases, with 4 bases separating them. Written as DNA, the CDR3 is TGTGCCAGCAGCTTAGACATTCAGCCCCAGCATTTT. Translating it yields CASSLDIQPQHF.

J is TRBJ1-4 and V is TRBV5-5; D uncertain. This CDR3 contains 14 residues. V dropped 4 bases and J dropped 8 bases, with 15 bases sitting between them. CDR1 is SGHKS and CDR2 is YYEKEE in the germline V gene (reference sequence). CDR3 region: CASSGEGGHEKLFF. The CDR3, as DNA: TGTGCCAGCAGCGGAGAGGGTGGGCACGAAAAACTGTTTTTT.

The J gene is TRBJ1-2, the V gene TRBV2; D is undetermined. CDR3 size: 11 residues. The germline V and J ends were trimmed by 5 bases and 3 bases, with 4 bases remaining between them. The germline V gene encodes CDR1 SNHLY and CDR2 FYNNEI. The CDR3 spells CASSRDYGYTF. CDR3 sequence (DNA): TGTGCCAGCAGTCGGGACTATGGCTACACCTTC.

About this clone: One junction end disagrees with the germline gene, perhaps due to a read error. The V call is TRBV11-2, the J call TRBJ2-5; 8 positions agree with TRBD2. This CDR3 is 13 amino acids long. CDR1 SGHAT and CDR2 FQNNGV come from the germline V gene. The CDR3 here is CAGSLSGSETQYF. CDR3 in DNA: TGTGCCGGCAGCCTGAGCGGGAGTGAGACCCAGTACTTC. Drawing the rest from reference TRBV11-2 and TRBJ2-5, the complete variable domain is EAGVAQSPRYKIIEKRQSVAFWCNPISGHATLYWYQQILGQGPKLLIQFQNNGVVDDSQLPKDRFSAERLKGVDSTLKIQPAKLEDSAVYLCAGSLSGSETQYFGPGTRLLVL.

The chain recombines TRBV13 with TRBJ2-3; 8 bases fit TRBD1. V gave up 5 bases and J gave up 1 base; unmatched junction bases: 5. This CDR3 contains 15 residues. CDR1 PRHDT and CDR2 FYEKMQ come from the germline V gene (reference sequence). The CDR3 reads CASSEAGGRTDTQYF. The CDR3, as DNA: TGTGCCAGCAGCGAAGCAGGGGGCCGCACAGATACGCAGTATTTT.

V gene TRBV28 combines with J gene TRBJ2-7; 9 positions match TRBD1. CDR1 is MDHEN, CDR2 SYDVKM, per germline. CDR3 length: 14 amino acids. After removal of 6 bases from V and 5 bases from J, the junction contained 8 bases not matched to a gene. The chain's CDR3 is CASRNPGQGHEQYF. The CDR3 nucleotides read TGTGCCAGCAGGAATCCGGGACAGGGCCACGAGCAGTACTTC.

V usage is TRBV5-1 and J usage is TRBJ2-3; 7 nucleotides align to TRBD2. The CDR3 consists of 16 residues. Per germline, CDR1 SGHRS and CDR2 YFSETQ. The ends lost 3 bases at V and 1 base at J; junction bases unmatched: 8. Written as DNA, the CDR3 is TGCGCCAGCAGCTATGAGCCCAGCGGGGGCACAGATACGCAGTATTTT. Protein: CASSYEPSGGTDTQYF.

The V call is TRBV6-5, the J call TRBJ2-1; perhaps TRBD2 as D (6 bases). The CDR3 spans 15 residues. Per the germline V gene, CDR1 is MNHEY and CDR2 is SVGAGI. Trimming pared 2 bases from V and 6 bases from J, leaving 14 bases between. The CDR3, as DNA: TGTGCCAGCAGTTACCGGCGGGACGGGATCAATGAGCAGTTCTTC. The encoded protein is CASSYRRDGINEQFF.

This clone was seen a single time. This chain links TRBV9 with TRBJ2-2, with 7 bases identical to TRBD1. V gave up 3 bases and J gave up 0 bases; unmatched junction bases: 2. CDR1 and CDR2 (germline): SGDLS, YYNGEE. This CDR3 has 15 residues. CDR3 DNA sequence: TGTGCCAGCAGCGGACAGGGCGCGAACACCGGGGAGCTGTTTTTT. Its translation is CASSGQGANTGELFF.

J is TRBJ2-3 and V is TRBV7-9; D uncertain. V was clipped by 4 bases and J by 4 bases, with 6 bases between them. The germline gives CDR1 SEHNR, CDR2 FQNEAQ (reference sequence). The CDR3 has 12 residues. The CDR3 reads CASSYESDTQYF. The CDR3 bases are TGTGCCAGCAGCTACGAGTCAGATACGCAGTATTTT.

V and J are TRBV5-1 and TRBJ1-4; no clear D gene. The CDR3 extends over 14 amino acids. V lost 2 bases and J 8 bases, leaving 13 bases between the germline ends. The germline V gene has CDR1 SGHRS and CDR2 YFSETQ. The CDR3 here is CASSFGSGGEKLFF. The CDR3 bases are TGCGCCAGCAGCTTCGGGAGCGGCGGAGAAAAACTGTTTTTT.

This sequence joins TRBV5-1 and TRBJ2-1; the match to TRBD2 covers 9 bases. Trimming cost V 5 bases and J 6 bases; bases outside gene matches: 12. Germline CDR1 SGHRS, CDR2 YFSETQ. This CDR3 has 16 residues. This chain's CDR3 is CASRRRLAEGVNEQFF. The CDR3 nucleotides read TGCGCCAGCAGGCGCCGACTAGCGGAGGGGGTCAATGAGCAGTTCTTC. The full variable domain, with the rest looked up from reference TRBV5-1 and TRBJ2-1, is KAGVTQTPRYLIKTRGQQVTLSCSPISGHRSVSWYQQTPGQGLQFLFEYFSETQRNKGNFPGRFSGRQFSNSRSEMNVSTLELGDSALYLCASRRRLAEGVNEQFFGPGTRLTVL.

The rearrangement uses TRBV10-3 and TRBJ1-1; 9 bases agree with TRBD1. V lost 6 bases and J lost 1; bases outside the gene matches: 6. Germline loops: CDR1 ENHRY, CDR2 SYGVKD. The CDR3 sequence is 15 residues long. CDR3 amino acids: CAIRGDRGRNTEAFF. CDR3 DNA sequence: TGTGCCATCAGAGGCGACAGGGGGAGGAACACTGAAGCTTTCTTT.

The chain couples TRBV9 to TRBJ2-1; TRBD2 matches at 8 bases. Looked up from germline, CDR1 is SGDLS and CDR2 is YYNGEE. V shed 1 base, J shed 6 bases, and the junction held 6 bases outside the gene matches. The CDR3 is made up of 15 amino acids. In DNA, the CDR3 is TGTGCCAGCAGCGTACTCGGGAGGGCGGGCAATGAGCAGTTCTTC. Amino acid sequence: CASSVLGRAGNEQFF.

V usage is TRBV5-1 and J usage is TRBJ2-3; 7 bases are shared with TRBD2. Germline CDR1 is SGHRS and CDR2 is YFSETQ. Losses at the gene ends were 6 bases for V and 0 bases for J; bases not matched to a gene: 7. This CDR3 has 15 residues. The CDR3, as DNA: TGCGCCAGCAAGCGGGGAGACTCGAGCACAGATACGCAGTATTTT. Translated: CASKRGDSSTDTQYF.

The chain combines TRBV28 with TRBJ1-2; D gene uncertain. CDR3 size: 13 residues. Per the germline V gene, CDR1 is MDHEN and CDR2 is SYDVKM. The V end was cut by 3 bases, the J end by 4 bases, with 9 bases between. DNA of the CDR3: TGTGCCAGCAGTTTCCAGAACCTCTATGGCTACACCTTC. Protein sequence: CASSFQNLYGYTF.